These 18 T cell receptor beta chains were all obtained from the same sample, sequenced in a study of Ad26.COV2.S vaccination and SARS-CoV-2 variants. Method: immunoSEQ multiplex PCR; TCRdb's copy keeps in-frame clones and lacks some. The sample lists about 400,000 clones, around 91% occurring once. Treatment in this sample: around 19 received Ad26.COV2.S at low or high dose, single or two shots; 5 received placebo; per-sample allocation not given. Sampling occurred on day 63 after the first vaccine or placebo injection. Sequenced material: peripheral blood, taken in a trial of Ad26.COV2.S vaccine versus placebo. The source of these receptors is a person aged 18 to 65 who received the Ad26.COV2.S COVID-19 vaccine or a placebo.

In nucleotides, the CDR3 is TGCGCCAGCAGCTTAATGGGGACAGACCTTTTGGAGCAGTACTTC. Protein sequence: CASSLMGTDLLEQYF. The rearrangement joins TRBV5-1 to TRBJ2-7; 7 bases align to TRBD1. The CDR3 runs to 15 residues. V lost 2 bases to trimming and J lost 7 bases; unmatched junction nucleotides: 12. Germline lookup yields CDR1 SGHRS and CDR2 YFSETQ.

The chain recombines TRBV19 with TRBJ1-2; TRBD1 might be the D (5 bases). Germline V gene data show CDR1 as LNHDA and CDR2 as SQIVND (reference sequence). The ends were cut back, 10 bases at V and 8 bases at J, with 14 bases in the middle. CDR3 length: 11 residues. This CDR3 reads CATEQGRGYTF. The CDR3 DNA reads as TGTGCCACCGAGCAGGGCCGAGGCTACACCTTC.

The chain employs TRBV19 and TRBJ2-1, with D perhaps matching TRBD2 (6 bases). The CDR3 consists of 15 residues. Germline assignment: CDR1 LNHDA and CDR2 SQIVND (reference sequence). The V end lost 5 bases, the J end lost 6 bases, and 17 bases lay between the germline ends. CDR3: CASSGLGGSLNEQFF. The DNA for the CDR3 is TGTGCCAGTAGTGGGCTTGGGGGGAGTCTCAATGAGCAGTTCTTC.

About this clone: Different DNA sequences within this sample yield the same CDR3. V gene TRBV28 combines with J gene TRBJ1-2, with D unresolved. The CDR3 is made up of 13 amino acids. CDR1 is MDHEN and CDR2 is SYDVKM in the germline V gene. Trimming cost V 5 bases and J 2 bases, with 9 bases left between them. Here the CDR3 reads CASSPGQNYGYTF. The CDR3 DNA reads TGTGCCAGCAGTCCCGGGCAGAACTATGGCTACACCTTC.

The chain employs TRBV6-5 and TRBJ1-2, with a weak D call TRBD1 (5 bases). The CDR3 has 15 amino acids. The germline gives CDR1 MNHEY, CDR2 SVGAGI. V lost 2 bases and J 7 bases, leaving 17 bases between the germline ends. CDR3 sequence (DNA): TGTGCCAGCAGTTACAGTTTCAGGGTTGAGGGTGGCTACACCTTC. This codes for CASSYSFRVEGGYTF.

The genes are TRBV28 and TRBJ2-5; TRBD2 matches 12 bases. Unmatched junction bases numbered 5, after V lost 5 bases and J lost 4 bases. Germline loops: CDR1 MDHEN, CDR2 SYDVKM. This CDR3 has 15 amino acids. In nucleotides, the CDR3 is TGTGCCAGCAGTCCTAGCGGGAGGGCCGCAGAGACCCAGTACTTC. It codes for CASSPSGRAAETQYF.

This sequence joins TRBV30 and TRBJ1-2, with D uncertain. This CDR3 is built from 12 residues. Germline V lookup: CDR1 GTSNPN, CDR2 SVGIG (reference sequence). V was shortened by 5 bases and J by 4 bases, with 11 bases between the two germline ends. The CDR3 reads CAWGERSYGYTF. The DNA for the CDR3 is TGTGCCTGGGGCGAGAGAAGCTATGGCTACACCTTC.

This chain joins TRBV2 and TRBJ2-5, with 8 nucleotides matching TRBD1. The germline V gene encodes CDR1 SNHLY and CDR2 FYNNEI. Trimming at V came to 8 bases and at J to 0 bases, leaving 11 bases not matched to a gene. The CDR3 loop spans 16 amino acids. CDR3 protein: CASLRIRGRNQETQYF. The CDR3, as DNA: TGTGCCAGCCTCCGCATCAGGGGGCGAAACCAAGAGACCCAGTACTTC.

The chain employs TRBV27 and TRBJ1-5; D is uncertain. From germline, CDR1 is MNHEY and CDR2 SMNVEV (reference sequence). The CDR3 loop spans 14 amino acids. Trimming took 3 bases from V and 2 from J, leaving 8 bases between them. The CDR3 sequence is CASSLVRGNQPQHF. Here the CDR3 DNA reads TGTGCCAGCAGTTTGGTGCGGGGCAATCAGCCCCAGCATTTT.

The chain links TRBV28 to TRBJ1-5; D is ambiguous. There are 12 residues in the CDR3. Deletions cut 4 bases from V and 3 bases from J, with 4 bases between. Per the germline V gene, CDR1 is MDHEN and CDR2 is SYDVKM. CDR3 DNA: TGTGCCAGCAGTTGGTCCAATCAGCCCCAGCATTTT. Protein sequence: CASSWSNQPQHF.

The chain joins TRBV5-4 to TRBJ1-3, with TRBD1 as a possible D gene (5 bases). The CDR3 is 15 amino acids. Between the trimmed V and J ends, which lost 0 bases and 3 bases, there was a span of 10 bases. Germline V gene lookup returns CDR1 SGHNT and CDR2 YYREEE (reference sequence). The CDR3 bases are TGTGCCAGCAGCTTGGGGGGCACGGGTGGAAACACCATATATTTT. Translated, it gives CASSLGGTGGNTIYF.

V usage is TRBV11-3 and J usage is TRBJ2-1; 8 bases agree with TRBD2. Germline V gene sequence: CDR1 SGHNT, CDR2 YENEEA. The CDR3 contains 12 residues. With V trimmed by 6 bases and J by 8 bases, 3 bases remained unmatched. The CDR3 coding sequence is TGTGCCAGCAGTCAAGCGGGAGATGAGCAGTTCTTC. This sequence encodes CASSQAGDEQFF. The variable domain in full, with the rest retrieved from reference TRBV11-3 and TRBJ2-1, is EAGVVQSPRYKIIEKKQPVAFWCNPISGHNTLYWYLQNLGQGPELLIRYENEEAVDDSQLPKDRFSAERLKGVDSTLKIQPAELGDSAVYLCASSQAGDEQFFGPGTRLTVL.

CDR3 loop: CASSQGTSLGKLFF. CDR3 DNA sequence: TGCGCCAGCAGCCAGGGGACTTCCCTTGGGAAACTGTTTTTT. The V and J genes are TRBV4-1 and TRBJ1-4, with TRBD1 as a possible D gene (5 bases). V gave up 3 bases and J gave up 11 bases, with 16 bases separating them. This CDR3 contains 14 residues. Per the germline V gene, CDR1 is MGHRA and CDR2 is YSYEKL.

Here the CDR3 DNA reads TGTGCCAGCAGCCCGGGACAGGGGGCAGGGCAGTACTTC. Its protein is CASSPGQGAGQYF. V and J are TRBV5-4 and TRBJ2-7, with TRBD1 matching 12 bases. V lost 4 bases to trimming and J lost 9 bases; unmatched junction nucleotides: 5. Germline V gene lookup returns CDR1 SGHNT and CDR2 YYREEE (reference sequence). This CDR3 has 13 amino acids. The full variable domain, in which reference TRBV5-4 and TRBJ2-7 provide the parts outside the CDR3, is ETGVTQSPTHLIKTRGQQVTLRCSSQSGHNTVSWYQQALGQGPQFIFQYYREEENGRGNFPPRFSGLQFPNYSSELNVNALELDDSALYLCASSPGQGAGQYFGPGTRLTVT.

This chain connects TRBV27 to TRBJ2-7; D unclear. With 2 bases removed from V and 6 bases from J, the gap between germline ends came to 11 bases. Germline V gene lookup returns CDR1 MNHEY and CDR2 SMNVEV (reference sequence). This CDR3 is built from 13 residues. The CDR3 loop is CASSLRTPREQYF. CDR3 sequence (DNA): TGTGCCAGCAGTTTAAGGACCCCCCGCGAGCAGTACTTC.

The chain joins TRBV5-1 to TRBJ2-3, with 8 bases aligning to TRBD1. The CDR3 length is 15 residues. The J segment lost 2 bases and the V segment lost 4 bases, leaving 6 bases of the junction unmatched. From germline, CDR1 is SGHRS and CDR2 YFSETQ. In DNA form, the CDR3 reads TGCGCCAGCAGCGCCGGGACAGGATTCACAGATACGCAGTATTTT. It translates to CASSAGTGFTDTQYF.

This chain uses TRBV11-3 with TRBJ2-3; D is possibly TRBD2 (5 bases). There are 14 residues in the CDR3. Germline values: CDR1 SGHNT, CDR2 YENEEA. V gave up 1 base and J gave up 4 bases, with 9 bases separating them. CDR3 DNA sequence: TGTGCCAGCAGCTTAGCCCTAGCTCCAGATACGCAGTATTTT. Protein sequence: CASSLALAPDTQYF.

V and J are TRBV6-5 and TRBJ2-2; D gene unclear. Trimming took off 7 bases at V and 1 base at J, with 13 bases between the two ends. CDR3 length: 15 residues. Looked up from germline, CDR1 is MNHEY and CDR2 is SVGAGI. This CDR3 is CASTLPWGNTGELFF. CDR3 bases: TGTGCCAGCACTCTCCCCTGGGGGAACACCGGGGAGCTGTTTTTT.